This entry concerns a single T cell receptor beta chain. What it binds is unknown. This entry belongs to a study of shared clonotypes between healthy human individuals. About the study: CD4 naive and memory got three plates each, CD8 naive two, CD8 memory one.

General study results and limits: Naive subsets tended to show greater estimated richness than memory subsets. A small donor pool kept down the genetic and exposure-history diversity that was represented.

Naive CD8 populations comprised CD45RO-negative cells positively selected for CCR7, excluding terminally differentiated effector memory CD45RA+ cells. Deep-level settings were used for running the assay. Only in-frame clones appear in the TCRdb table, and some are missing; sequencing was by immunoSEQ multiplex PCR. The table records over 2,000,000 clones, roughly 95% of them present only once. J gave up 4 bases and V 4 bases, and 10 bases lay outside the gene matches. In germline, CDR1 is MDHEN, CDR2 SYDVKM. The CDR3 has 16 amino acids. The rearrangement uses TRBV28 and TRBJ2-7, with TRBD2 identical over 10 bases. Source material: naive CD8+ T cells from PBMCs. This TCR derives from a man between 18 and 35 years old in good health. Some clones in this sample may be carry-over from other donors' samples. For the CDR3, the DNA is TGTGCCAGCAGTTCGCTATCTAGCGGGAGTCGGTACGAGCAGTACTTC. Translated: CASSSLSSGSRYEQYF.